This T cell receptor beta chain was recovered during a study of T cell changes during pregnancy in multiple sclerosis. Losses at the gene ends were 0 bases for V and 3 bases for J; bases not matched to a gene: 2. Germline lookup yields CDR1 SGHDT and CDR2 YYEEEE. The CDR3 contains 15 residues. Sequencing used immunoSEQ multiplex PCR; TCRdb keeps in-frame clones, though not all of them. The table lists fewer than 80,000 clones, about 92% of them singletons. This TCR derives from a female donor in good health, enrolled as a control in a pregnancy study. The rearrangement links TRBV5-6 to TRBJ1-5; TRBD1 agrees at 8 bases. The sample here was peripheral blood, taken in the third trimester of pregnancy. The CDR3 DNA follows: TGTGCCAGCAGCTTGGAGGGACAGGTCAATCAGCCCCAGCATTTT. Amino acids: CASSLEGQVNQPQHF.